This TCR beta chain was sequenced in a study of neoadjuvant anti-PD-1 for oral cavity cancer. Patients had newly diagnosed, untreated stage II-IVA oral cavity squamous cell carcinoma. The data were produced by immunoSEQ multiplex PCR, yet TCRdb's version contains in-frame clones alone and is incomplete. In the table there are over 30,000 clones, about 83% of which are singletons. The CDR3 consists of 14 residues. CDR1 and CDR2 from the germline V gene are MDHEN and SYDVKM. V was pared by 3 bases and J by 0 bases, with 5 bases between. Source: PBMCs, taken before nivolumab (anti-PD-1) treatment. The sequence was obtained from a person aged 40-85 years with oral cavity squamous cell carcinoma. The rearrangement links TRBV28 to TRBJ2-2; no clear D gene. CDR3 DNA: TGTGCCAGCAGTTTCCGATCGAACACCGGGGAGCTGTTTTTT. Translation gives CASSFRSNTGELFF.